This is a list of T cell receptor beta chains from one sample in a study of follicular helper T cells after annual influenza vaccination. Sequenced by immunoSEQ multiplex PCR; TCRdb stores in-frame clones only, minus some. The repertoire holds about 9,200 clones, with 65% to 85% as singletons. The sample was CXCR5+ CD38- circulating T follicular helper cells from blood, taken on the day of influenza vaccination. The receptor source for this set is an adult who received the influenza vaccine. Both conserved end residues are part of each CDR3. Each record gives: CDR3 protein, CDR3 DNA, V gene, D gene, J gene, clone size. D genes are given only for firm matches. Expanded clones are given a class, and other clones once, few, many or no size at all.

CDR3: CASSEQGNEGNTIYF
DNA: TGTGCCAGCAGTGAACAGGGAAATGAGGGAAACACCATATATTTT
V: TRBV6-1
D: -
J: TRBJ1-3
size: -

CDR3: CASSSPGRSYNEQFF
DNA: TGTGCCAGCAGCTCCCCAGGGAGATCCTACAATGAGCAGTTCTTC
V: TRBV7-2
D: -
J: TRBJ2-1
size: -

CDR3: CASSPPGPYNEQFF
DNA: TGTGCCAGCTCACCACCCGGCCCCTACAATGAGCAGTTCTTC
V: TRBV18
D: -
J: TRBJ2-1
size: once

CDR3: CASSIAGTRGEQFF
DNA: TGTGCCAGTAGTATTGCGGGAACTAGGGGTGAGCAGTTCTTC
V: TRBV19
D: -
J: TRBJ2-1
size: -

CDR3: CASGRVGTPGELFF
DNA: TGTGCCAGCGGGCGAGTAGGGACCCCCGGGGAGCTGTTTTTT
V: TRBV2
D: -
J: TRBJ2-2
size: -

CDR3: CASSLFGEGASSTEAFF
DNA: TGTGCCAGCTCATTATTTGGGGAGGGGGCGTCGAGCACTGAAGCTTTCTTT
V: TRBV18
D: TRBD1
J: TRBJ1-1
size: -

CDR3: CASSSRPLSYTEAFF
DNA: TGTGCCAGCAGCTCTAGACCCCTGTCGTACACTGAAGCTTTCTTT
V: TRBV21-1
D: -
J: TRBJ1-1
size: -

CDR3: CASSHTSGGAGELFF
DNA: TGTGCCAGCAGCCACACTAGCGGGGGTGCCGGGGAGCTGTTTTTT
V: TRBV4-2
D: TRBD2
J: TRBJ2-2
size: -

CDR3: CASSSRGGRVEAFF
DNA: TGTGCCAGCAGTTCCCGAGGGGGCAGAGTTGAAGCTTTCTTT
V: TRBV28
D: TRBD1
J: TRBJ1-1
size: -

CDR3: CASSSKRDAGRTEAFF
DNA: TGTGCCAGCAGCTCCAAACGGGACGCCGGTCGGACTGAAGCTTTCTTT
V: TRBV7-8
D: -
J: TRBJ1-1
size: -